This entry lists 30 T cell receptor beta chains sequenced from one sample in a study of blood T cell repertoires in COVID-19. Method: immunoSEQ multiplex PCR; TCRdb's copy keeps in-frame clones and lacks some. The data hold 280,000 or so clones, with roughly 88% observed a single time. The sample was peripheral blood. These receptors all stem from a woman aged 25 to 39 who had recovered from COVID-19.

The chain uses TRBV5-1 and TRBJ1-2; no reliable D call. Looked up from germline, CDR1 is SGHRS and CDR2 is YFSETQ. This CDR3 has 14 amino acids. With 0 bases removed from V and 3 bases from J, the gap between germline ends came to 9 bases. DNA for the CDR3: TGCGCCAGCAGCTTGGGGCAGACTCACTATGGCTACACCTTC. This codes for CASSLGQTHYGYTF.

The CDR3 is CASRTGLAGYRDTQYF. The CDR3 DNA is TGTGCCAGCAGAACGGGACTAGCGGGATACCGAGATACGCAGTATTTT. The chain recombines TRBV2 with TRBJ2-3; 13 positions match TRBD2. Trimming at V came to 6 bases and at J to 5 bases, leaving 8 bases not matched to a gene. Germline V gives CDR1 SNHLY, CDR2 FYNNEI. This CDR3 comprises 16 residues.

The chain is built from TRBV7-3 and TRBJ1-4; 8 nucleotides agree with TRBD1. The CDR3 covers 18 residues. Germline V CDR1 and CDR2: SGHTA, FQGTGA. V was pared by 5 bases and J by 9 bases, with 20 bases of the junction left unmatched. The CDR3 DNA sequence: TGTGCCAGCAGCCTCAACAAACATATGACAGGGGAACTTCAAAAACTGTTTTTT. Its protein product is CASSLNKHMTGELQKLFF.

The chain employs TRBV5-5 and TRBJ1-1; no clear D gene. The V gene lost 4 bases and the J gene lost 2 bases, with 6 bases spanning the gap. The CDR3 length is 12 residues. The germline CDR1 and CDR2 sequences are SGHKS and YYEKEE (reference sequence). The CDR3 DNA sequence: TGTGCCAGCAGCCCCCTAAACACTGAAGCTTTCTTT. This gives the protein CASSPLNTEAFF.

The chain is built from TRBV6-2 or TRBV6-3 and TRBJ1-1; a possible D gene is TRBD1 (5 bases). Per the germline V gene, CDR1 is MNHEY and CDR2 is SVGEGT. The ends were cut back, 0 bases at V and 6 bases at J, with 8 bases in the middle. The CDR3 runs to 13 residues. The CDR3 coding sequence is TGTGCCAGCAGTTACTCTGTCAGGGCTGAAGCTTTCTTT. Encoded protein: CASSYSVRAEAFF.

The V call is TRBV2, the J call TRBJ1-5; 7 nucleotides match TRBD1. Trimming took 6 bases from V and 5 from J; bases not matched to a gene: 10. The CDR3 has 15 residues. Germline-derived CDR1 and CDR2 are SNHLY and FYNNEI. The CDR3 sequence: CASSSGQGDHQPQHF. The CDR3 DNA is TGTGCCAGCAGCTCAGGGCAGGGGGATCATCAGCCCCAGCATTTT.

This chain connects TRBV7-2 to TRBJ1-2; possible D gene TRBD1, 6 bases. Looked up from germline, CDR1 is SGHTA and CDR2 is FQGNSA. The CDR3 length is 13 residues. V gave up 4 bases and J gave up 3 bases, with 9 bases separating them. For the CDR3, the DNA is TGTGCCAGCAGCTCGCGACAGGACTATGGCTACACCTTC. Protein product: CASSSRQDYGYTF.

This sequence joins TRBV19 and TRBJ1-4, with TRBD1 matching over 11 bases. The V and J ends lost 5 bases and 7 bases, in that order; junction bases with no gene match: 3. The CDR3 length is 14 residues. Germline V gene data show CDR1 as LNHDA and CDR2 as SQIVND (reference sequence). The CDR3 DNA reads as TGTGCCAGTAGTTTTGGGACAGGGGGTGAAAAACTGTTTTTT. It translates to CASSFGTGGEKLFF.

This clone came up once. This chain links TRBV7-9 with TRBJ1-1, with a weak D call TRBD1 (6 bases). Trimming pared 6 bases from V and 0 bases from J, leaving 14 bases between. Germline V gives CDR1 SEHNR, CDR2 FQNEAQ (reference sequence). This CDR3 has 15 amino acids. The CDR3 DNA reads TGTGCCAGCAGTTCGCCGGGACACTTGAACACTGAAGCTTTCTTT. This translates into CASSSPGHLNTEAFF.

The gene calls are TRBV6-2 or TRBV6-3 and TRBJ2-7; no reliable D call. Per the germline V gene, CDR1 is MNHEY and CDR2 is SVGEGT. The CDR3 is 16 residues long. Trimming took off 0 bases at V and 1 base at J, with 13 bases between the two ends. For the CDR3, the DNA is TGTGCCAGCAGTTACTCGATATTTCCGAGATCCTACGAGCAGTACTTC. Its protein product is CASSYSIFPRSYEQYF.

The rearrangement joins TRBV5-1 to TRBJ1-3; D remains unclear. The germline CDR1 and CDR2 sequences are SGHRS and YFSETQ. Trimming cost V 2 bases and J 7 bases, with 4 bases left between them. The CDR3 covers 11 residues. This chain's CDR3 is CASSFGNTIYF. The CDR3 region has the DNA TGCGCCAGCAGCTTCGGTAACACCATATATTTT.

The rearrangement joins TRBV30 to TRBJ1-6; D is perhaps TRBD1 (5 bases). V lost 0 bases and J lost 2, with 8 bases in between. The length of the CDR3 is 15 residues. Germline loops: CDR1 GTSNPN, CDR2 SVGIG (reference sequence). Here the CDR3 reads CAWSVGQTYNSPLHF. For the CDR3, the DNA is TGTGCCTGGAGTGTAGGACAAACCTATAATTCACCCCTCCACTTT.

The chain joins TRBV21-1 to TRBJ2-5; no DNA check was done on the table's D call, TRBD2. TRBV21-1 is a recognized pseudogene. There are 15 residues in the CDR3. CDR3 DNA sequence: TGTGCCAGCAGCGGCGCGGGATCTGCTAGGGAGACCCAGTACTTC. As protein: CASSGAGSARETQYF.

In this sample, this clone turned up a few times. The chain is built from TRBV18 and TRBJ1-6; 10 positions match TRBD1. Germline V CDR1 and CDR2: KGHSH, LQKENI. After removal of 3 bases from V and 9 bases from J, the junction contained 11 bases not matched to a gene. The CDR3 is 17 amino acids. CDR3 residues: CASSPVPEGQGRSPLHF. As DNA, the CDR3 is TGTGCCAGCTCACCCGTACCCGAGGGACAGGGGCGTTCACCCCTCCACTTT.

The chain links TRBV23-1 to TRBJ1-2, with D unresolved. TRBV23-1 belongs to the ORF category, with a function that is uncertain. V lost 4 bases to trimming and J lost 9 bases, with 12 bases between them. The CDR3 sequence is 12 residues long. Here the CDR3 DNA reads TGCGCCAGCAGTCCGCCGAGGGCTCGCTACACCTTC. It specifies CASSPPRARYTF.

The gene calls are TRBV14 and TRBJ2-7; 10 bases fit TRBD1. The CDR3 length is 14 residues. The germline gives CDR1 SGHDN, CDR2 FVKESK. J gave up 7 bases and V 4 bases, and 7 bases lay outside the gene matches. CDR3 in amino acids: CASSLMRDRGEQYF. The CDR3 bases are TGTGCCAGCAGCCTTATGAGGGACAGGGGAGAGCAGTACTTC.

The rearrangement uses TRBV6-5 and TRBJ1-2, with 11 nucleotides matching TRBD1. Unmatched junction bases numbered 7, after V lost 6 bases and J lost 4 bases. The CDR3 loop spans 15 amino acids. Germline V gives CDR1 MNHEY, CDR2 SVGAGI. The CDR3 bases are TGTGCCAGCAGCCGTGGACAGGGGGCCTCCTATGGCTACACCTTC. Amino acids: CASSRGQGASYGYTF.

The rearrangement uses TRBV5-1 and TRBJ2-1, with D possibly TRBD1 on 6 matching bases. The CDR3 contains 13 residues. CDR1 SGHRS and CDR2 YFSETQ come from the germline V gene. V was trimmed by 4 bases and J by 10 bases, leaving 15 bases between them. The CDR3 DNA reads TGCGCCAGCAGCCCGGACAGAGGAGGAGAGCAGTTCTTC. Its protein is CASSPDRGGEQFF.

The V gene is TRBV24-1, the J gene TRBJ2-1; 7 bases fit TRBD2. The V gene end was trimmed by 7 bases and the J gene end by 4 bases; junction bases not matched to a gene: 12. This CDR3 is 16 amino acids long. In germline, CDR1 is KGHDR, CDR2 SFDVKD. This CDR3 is CATSRHSGETYNEQFF. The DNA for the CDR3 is TGTGCCACCAGCAGGCACAGCGGGGAGACTTACAATGAGCAGTTCTTC.

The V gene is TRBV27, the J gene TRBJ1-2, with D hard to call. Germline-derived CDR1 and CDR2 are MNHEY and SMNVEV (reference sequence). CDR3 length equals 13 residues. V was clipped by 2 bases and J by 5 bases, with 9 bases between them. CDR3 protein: CASSLNSLYGYTF. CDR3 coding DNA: TGTGCCAGCAGTTTAAACAGCCTGTATGGCTACACCTTC.

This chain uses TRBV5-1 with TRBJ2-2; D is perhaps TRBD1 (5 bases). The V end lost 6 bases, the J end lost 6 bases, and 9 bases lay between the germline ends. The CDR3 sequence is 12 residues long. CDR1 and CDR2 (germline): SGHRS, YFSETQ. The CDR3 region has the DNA TGCGCCAGCACCTGGGGCTCCGGGGAGCTGTTTTTT. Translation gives CASTWGSGELFF.

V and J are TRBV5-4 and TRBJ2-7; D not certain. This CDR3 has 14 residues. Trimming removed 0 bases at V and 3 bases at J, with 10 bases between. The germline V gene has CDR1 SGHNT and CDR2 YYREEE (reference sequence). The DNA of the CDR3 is TGTGCCAGCAGCTTGGGCAGTTACTACTACGAGCAGTACTTC. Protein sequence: CASSLGSYYYEQYF. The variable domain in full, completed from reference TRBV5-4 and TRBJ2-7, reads ETGVTQSPTHLIKTRGQQVTLRCSSQSGHNTVSWYQQALGQGPQFIFQYYREEENGRGNFPPRFSGLQFPNYSSELNVNALELDDSALYLCASSLGSYYYEQYFGPGTRLTVT.

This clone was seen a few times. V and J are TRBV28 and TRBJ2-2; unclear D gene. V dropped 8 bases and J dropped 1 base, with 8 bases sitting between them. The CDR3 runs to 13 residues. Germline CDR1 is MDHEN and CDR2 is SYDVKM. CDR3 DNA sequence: TGTGCCAGCTCCCCAGGGAACACCGGGGAGCTGTTTTTT. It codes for CASSPGNTGELFF.

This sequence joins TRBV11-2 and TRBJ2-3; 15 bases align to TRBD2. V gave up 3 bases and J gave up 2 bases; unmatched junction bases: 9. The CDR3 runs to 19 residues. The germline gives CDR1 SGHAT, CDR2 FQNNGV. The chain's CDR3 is CASSLKGLAGGQITDTQYF. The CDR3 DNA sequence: TGTGCCAGCAGCTTGAAAGGACTAGCGGGGGGGCAAATCACAGATACGCAGTATTTT. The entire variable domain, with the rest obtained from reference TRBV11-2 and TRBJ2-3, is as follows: EAGVAQSPRYKIIEKRQSVAFWCNPISGHATLYWYQQILGQGPKLLIQFQNNGVVDDSQLPKDRFSAERLKGVDSTLKIQPAKLEDSAVYLCASSLKGLAGGQITDTQYFGPGTRLTVL.

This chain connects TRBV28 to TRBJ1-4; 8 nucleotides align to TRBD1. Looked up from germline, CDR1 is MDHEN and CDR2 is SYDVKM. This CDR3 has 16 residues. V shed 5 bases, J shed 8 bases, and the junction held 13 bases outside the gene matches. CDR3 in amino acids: CASSPGSGTGREKLFF. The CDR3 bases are TGTGCCAGCAGTCCAGGGTCCGGGACAGGCCGGGAAAAACTGTTTTTT.

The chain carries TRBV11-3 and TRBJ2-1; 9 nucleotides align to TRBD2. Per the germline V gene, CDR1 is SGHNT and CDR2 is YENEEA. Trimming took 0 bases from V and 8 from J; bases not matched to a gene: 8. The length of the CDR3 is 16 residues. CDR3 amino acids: CASSLESRGGADEQFF. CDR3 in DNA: TGTGCCAGCAGCTTAGAGTCGCGCGGGGGGGCCGATGAGCAGTTCTTC.

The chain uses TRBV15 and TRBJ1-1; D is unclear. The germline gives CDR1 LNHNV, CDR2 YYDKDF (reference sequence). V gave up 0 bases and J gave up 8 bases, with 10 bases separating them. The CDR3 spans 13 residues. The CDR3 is CATSREAGREAFF. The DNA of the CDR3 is TGTGCCACCAGCAGAGAAGCAGGAAGGGAAGCTTTCTTT.

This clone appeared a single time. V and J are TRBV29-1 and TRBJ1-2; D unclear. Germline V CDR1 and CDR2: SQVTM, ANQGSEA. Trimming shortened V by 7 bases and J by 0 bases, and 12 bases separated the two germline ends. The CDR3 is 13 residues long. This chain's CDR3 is CSGGEGANYGYTF. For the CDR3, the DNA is TGCAGCGGTGGGGAGGGAGCTAACTATGGCTACACCTTC.

CDR3 residues: CATSDAGLTGFPGYTF. CDR3 coding DNA: TGTGCCACCAGTGACGCGGGCCTGACAGGGTTCCCCGGCTACACCTTC. The rearrangement uses TRBV24-1 and TRBJ1-2, with 7 bases fitting TRBD1. Germline loops: CDR1 KGHDR, CDR2 SFDVKD. The V and J ends lost 4 bases and 8 bases, in that order; junction bases with no gene match: 15. This CDR3 is built from 16 residues.

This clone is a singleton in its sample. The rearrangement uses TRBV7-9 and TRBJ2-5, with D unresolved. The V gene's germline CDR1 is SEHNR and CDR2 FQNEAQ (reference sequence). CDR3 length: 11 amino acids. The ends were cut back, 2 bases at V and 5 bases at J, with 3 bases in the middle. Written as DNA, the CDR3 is TGTGCCAGCAGCTTACTGGAGACCCAGTACTTC. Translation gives CASSLLETQYF.